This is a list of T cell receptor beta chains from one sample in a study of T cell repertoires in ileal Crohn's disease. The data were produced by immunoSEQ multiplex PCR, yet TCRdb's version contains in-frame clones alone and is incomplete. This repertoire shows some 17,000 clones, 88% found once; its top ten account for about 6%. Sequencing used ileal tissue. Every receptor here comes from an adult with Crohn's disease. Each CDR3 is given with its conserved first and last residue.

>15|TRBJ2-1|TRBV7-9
CASSFLAIGYNEQFF
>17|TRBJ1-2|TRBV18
CASSPAHRGKGNYGYTF
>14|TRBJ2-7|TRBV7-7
CASSRGQISYEQYF
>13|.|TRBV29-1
CSVEADNSYEQYF
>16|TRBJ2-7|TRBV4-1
CASSQGPAGGRYEQYF
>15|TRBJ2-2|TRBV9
CASSDRYSSTGELFF
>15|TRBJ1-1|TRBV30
CAWRTGLAWNTEAFF
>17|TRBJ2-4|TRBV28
CASSFERGGQGENIQYF
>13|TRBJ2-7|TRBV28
CAITDGNSYEQYF
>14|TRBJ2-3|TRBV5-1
CASSLERSTDTQYF
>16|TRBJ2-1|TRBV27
CASSLSTGASVYEQFF
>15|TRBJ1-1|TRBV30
CAWIDSGVWNTEAFF
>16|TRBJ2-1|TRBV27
CASSLSEDISYNEQFF
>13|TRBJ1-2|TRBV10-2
CASSEQAPGGYTF
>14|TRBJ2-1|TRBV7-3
CASGLGGIYNEQFF
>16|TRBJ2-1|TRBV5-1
CASSLTAGASYNEQFF
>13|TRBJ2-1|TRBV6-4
CASSDSDSNEQFF
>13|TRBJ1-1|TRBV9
CASSVVSGADAFF
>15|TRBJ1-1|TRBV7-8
CASSLGVGGNTEAFF
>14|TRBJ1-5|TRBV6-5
CASNRGWGNQPQHF
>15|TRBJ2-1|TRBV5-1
CASSLDTHPYNEQFF
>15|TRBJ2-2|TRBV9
CASSSDTLLSGELFF
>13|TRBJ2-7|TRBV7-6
CASSLGASLEQYF
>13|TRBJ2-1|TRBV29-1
CSVAWSSYNEQFF
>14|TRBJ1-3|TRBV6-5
CASSRTGVGNTIYF
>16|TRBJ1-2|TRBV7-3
CASSLGGQIRNYGYTF
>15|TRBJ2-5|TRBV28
CASRGGQGLWETQYF
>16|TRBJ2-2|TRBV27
CASSLPGTGPTGELFF
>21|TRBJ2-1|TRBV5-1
CASSLAPAGYWTSGDYNEQFF
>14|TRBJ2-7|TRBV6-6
CASSGASGRHEQYF
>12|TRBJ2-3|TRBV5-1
CASSSYTDTQYF
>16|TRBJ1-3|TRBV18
CASSPQLGSSGNTIYF
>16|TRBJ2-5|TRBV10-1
CASSHLGGRVQETQYF
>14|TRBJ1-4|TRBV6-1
CASRRDRGREKLFF
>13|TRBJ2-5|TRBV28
CASSLAAVETQYF
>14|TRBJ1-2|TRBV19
CASSRGQALYGYTF
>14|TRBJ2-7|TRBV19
CATGGDGRAYEQYF